Below are 23 T cell receptor beta chains sequenced from a single sample in a study of regulatory T cells in long-lasting Graves disease. CDR3 regions were amplified by Arm-PCR using iRepertoire HTBI primers to build TCR beta libraries. From the multiplex PCR reads, TCRdb called clonotypes with MiXCR, one entry per CDR3 protein. The sample yields a few hundred thousand distinct CDR3 sequences, roughly 22% seen once. As for time point: persistent/refractory GD, antithyroid drugs over 5 years with positive TRAb. Generation of the TCR library employed RNA extracted from PBMCs. Sequencing used peripheral blood mononuclear cells (PBMCs), obtained when the disease was refractory, from a patient treated with antithyroid drugs. The source is a female donor with Graves disease.

The table lists this clonotype with a few counts. The chain is built from TRBV20-1 and TRBJ2-5; TRBD1 matches 9 bases. Trimming at V came to 6 bases and at J to 5 bases, leaving 10 bases not matched to a gene. Germline V lookup: CDR1 DFQATT, CDR2 SNEGSKA (reference sequence). The CDR3 totals 14 residues. CDR3 sequence: CSALRTGVTETQYF. CDR3 nucleotides: TGCAGTGCCCTCCGGACAGGGGTGACGGAGACCCAGTACTTC.

The chain joins TRBV7-3 to TRBJ2-2, with unresolved D. This CDR3 is built from 13 residues. Germline V gene data show CDR1 as SGHTA and CDR2 as FQGTGA. The germline V and J ends were trimmed by 0 bases and 11 bases, with 10 bases remaining between them. CDR3: CASSLTGQAELFF. CDR3 nucleotides: TGTGCCAGCAGCTTAACTGGGCAGGCCGAGCTGTTTTTT.

The rearrangement uses TRBV3-1 and TRBJ2-5; TRBD1 is a possible D gene (5 bases). The V end lost 3 bases, the J end lost 0 bases, and 14 bases lay between the germline ends. This CDR3 region has 16 residues. Germline V gene lookup returns CDR1 LGHDT and CDR2 YNNKEL (reference sequence). In nucleotides, the CDR3 is TGTGCCAGCAGCCAGGTTACAGGCAGTTACCAAGAGACCCAGTACTTC. Translating gives CASSQVTGSYQETQYF.

Ten or more counts support this clonotype. The CDR3 DNA reads as TGTGCCAGCAGTCGGGACAGCCTCAATCAGCCCCAGCATTTT. The encoded protein is CASSRDSLNQPQHF. The chain couples TRBV12-3 or TRBV12-4 to TRBJ1-5, with TRBD1 matching 7 bases. CDR3 length equals 14 residues. V dropped 5 bases and J dropped 3; count of bases not matched to a gene: 4.

Only a few counts were recorded for this clonotype. The rearrangement links TRBV30 to TRBJ1-2; D may be TRBD1 (6 bases). Germline V lookup: CDR1 GTSNPN, CDR2 SVGIG (reference sequence). The CDR3 has 13 amino acids. Trimming stripped 0 bases from V and 6 bases from J, with 11 bases between. The CDR3 is CAWSVSQGNGYTF. In DNA form, the CDR3 reads TGTGCCTGGAGTGTATCACAGGGCAATGGCTACACCTTC.

As to this clonotype: Possible read error: a much larger clone is one base away. The V gene is TRBV19, the J gene TRBJ1-2; TRBD1 matches 9 bases. The CDR3 has 13 amino acids. Germline CDR1 LNHDA, CDR2 SQIVND (reference sequence). With 6 bases clipped from V and 10 bases from J, the junction kept 9 bases outside the gene matches. Here the CDR3 reads CASRKGQGGDYTF. CDR3 DNA: TGTGCCAGTAGAAAGGGACAGGGTGGCGACTACACCTTC. The full variable domain, in which reference TRBV19 and TRBJ1-2 provide the parts outside the CDR3, is DGGITQSPKYLFRKEGQNVTLSCEQNLNHDAMYWYRQDPGQGLRLIYYSQIVNDFQKGDIAEGYSVSREKKESFPLTVTSAQKNPTAFYLCASRKGQGGDYTFGSGTRLTVV.

The chain employs TRBV19 and TRBJ1-6, with TRBD1 as a possible D gene (5 bases). Between the trimmed V and J ends, which lost 9 bases and 8 bases, there was a span of 14 bases. Germline CDR1 LNHDA, CDR2 SQIVND (reference sequence). The CDR3 is 13 residues long. CDR3: CASGEQGDSPLHF. The CDR3 DNA sequence: TGTGCCAGCGGAGAGCAGGGCGATTCACCCCTCCACTTT. Together with reference TRBV19 and TRBJ1-6, the CDR3 gives the full variable domain: DGGITQSPKYLFRKEGQNVTLSCEQNLNHDAMYWYRQDPGQGLRLIYYSQIVNDFQKGDIAEGYSVSREKKESFPLTVTSAQKNPTAFYLCASGEQGDSPLHFGNGTRLTVT.

J is TRBJ1-1 and V is TRBV15; D is uncertain. From germline, CDR1 is LNHNV and CDR2 YYDKDF (reference sequence). Deletions cut 0 bases from V and 3 bases from J, with 8 bases between. The CDR3 covers 14 residues. The DNA of the CDR3 is TGTGCCACCAGCAGAGAGGGGTTCGACACTGAAGCTTTCTTT. Translating it yields CATSREGFDTEAFF. The entire variable domain, with the rest obtained from reference TRBV15 and TRBJ1-1, is as follows: DAMVIQNPRYQVTQFGKPVTLSCSQTLNHNVMYWYQQKSSQAPKLLFHYYDKDFNNEADTPDNFQSRRPNTSFCFLDIRSPGLGDTAMYLCATSREGFDTEAFFGQGTRLTVV.

This clonotype came up a few times. The chain recombines TRBV2 with TRBJ2-2; D unresolved. V was cut by 5 bases and J by 6 bases, with 10 bases left in between. CDR3 length equals 13 residues. Germline assignment: CDR1 SNHLY and CDR2 FYNNEI. The CDR3 reads CASSFRSAGELFF. CDR3 DNA sequence: TGTGCCAGCAGTTTTAGGTCCGCCGGGGAGCTGTTTTTT.

A note on this clonotype: A much more abundant neighbour one base away suggests this may be a read error. The chain links TRBV6-5 to TRBJ1-1; D not certain. There are 15 residues in the CDR3. Per germline, CDR1 MNHEY and CDR2 SVGAGI. The CDR3 protein is CANSYPRILNTEAFF. As DNA, the CDR3 is TGTGCCAACAGTTACCCGAGGATCTTGAACACTGAAGCTTTCTTT.

The CDR3 protein is CASSQEGSALYEQYF. The CDR3 region has the DNA TGCGCCAGCAGCCAAGAGGGGTCAGCCTTATACGAGCAGTACTTC. This rearrangement joins TRBV4-1 to TRBJ2-7; D remains unclear. The CDR3 extends over 15 amino acids. Germline CDR1 reads MGHRA; CDR2 reads YSYEKL. Trimming left V 0 bases short and J 4 bases short, with 13 bases between.

This clonotype was counted ten times or more. The rearrangement links TRBV7-9 to TRBJ1-2; D is possibly TRBD1 (5 bases). CDR1 and CDR2 (germline): SEHNR, FQNEAQ (reference sequence). This CDR3 is 15 amino acids long. Trimming stripped 5 bases from V and 4 bases from J, with 17 bases between. The CDR3 region is CASSVNLDGGYGYTF. The CDR3 bases are TGTGCCAGCAGCGTCAATCTGGACGGGGGCTATGGCTACACCTTC.

This clonotype was picked up many times. The junction does not match germline at one end; this may be a read error. The V and J genes are TRBV2 and TRBJ2-7; no firm D call. Germline loops: CDR1 SNHLY, CDR2 FYNNEI. The CDR3 consists of 13 residues. DNA for the CDR3: TGTACCAGCAGAGGACGGAGCTCCTACGAGCAGTACTTC. Protein: CTSRGRSSYEQYF.

This clonotype was counted a few times. The chain employs TRBV19 and TRBJ1-1; TRBD1 matches at 8 bases. The junction had 15 bases not matched to a gene; V was cut back by 7 bases and J by 5 bases. CDR1 LNHDA and CDR2 SQIVND come from the germline V gene (reference sequence). This CDR3 comprises 16 residues. CDR3 in amino acids: CASTHHAGQGVTEAFF. In nucleotides, the CDR3 is TGTGCCAGTACCCATCACGCCGGACAGGGAGTAACTGAAGCTTTCTTT.

In its sample, this clonotype was seen many times. This chain uses TRBV28 with TRBJ1-1; D may be TRBD1 (5 bases). The CDR3 totals 14 residues. The ends were cut back, 4 bases at V and 5 bases at J, with 14 bases in the middle. Germline values: CDR1 MDHEN, CDR2 SYDVKM. CDR3 protein: CASSSAGLVTEAFF. Written as DNA, the CDR3 is TGTGCCAGCAGTTCGGCAGGGTTGGTAACTGAAGCTTTCTTT.

This clonotype was counted at least ten times. This chain uses TRBV28 with TRBJ1-2; no firm D call. The V end lost 8 bases, the J end lost 7 bases, and 5 bases lay between the germline ends. The CDR3 length is 9 residues. From germline, CDR1 is MDHEN and CDR2 SYDVKM. CDR3 sequence reads: CASGSGYTF. CDR3 bases: TGTGCCAGCGGCAGTGGCTACACCTTC.

This clonotype was observed at least ten times. The junction and the germline gene differ at one end; a read error may be behind it. The genes are TRBV20-1 and TRBJ2-2, with 9 bases matching TRBD2. The germline CDR1 and CDR2 sequences are DFQATT and SNEGSKA (reference sequence). This CDR3 is 16 amino acids long. In DNA form, the CDR3 reads TGCAGCGCTAGTGTTTATGCGGGGGGGCTCCCCGGGGAGCTGTTTTTT. Translated, it gives CSASVYAGGLPGELFF.

This clonotype occurred a few times. This chain connects TRBV29-1 to TRBJ1-1; D gene ambiguous. CDR1 SQVTM and CDR2 ANQGSEA come from the germline V gene. Trimming left V 6 bases short and J 5 bases short, with 16 bases between. This CDR3 has 13 residues. CDR3 nucleotides: TGCAGCGTCCCCCACCCGGGCAATACTGAAGCTTTCTTT. Translated, it gives CSVPHPGNTEAFF. The full variable domain, in which reference TRBV29-1 and TRBJ1-1 provide the parts outside the CDR3, is SAVISQKPSRDICQRGTSLTIQCQVDSQVTMMFWYRQQPGQSLTLIATANQGSEATYESGFVIDKFPISRPNLTFSTLTVSNMSPEDSSIYLCSVPHPGNTEAFFGQGTRLTVV.

This clonotype was detected a few times. V is TRBV25-1 and J is TRBJ1-1, with D maybe TRBD1 (6 bases). The CDR3 is 22 amino acids. The ends were cut back, 2 bases at V and 0 bases at J, with 31 bases in the middle. From germline, CDR1 is MGHDK and CDR2 SYGVNS. The CDR3 DNA follows: TGTGCCAGCAGTGAAGGCGGGAGGACAGCTCGACTTCCCACACTTTTGAACACTGAAGCTTTCTTT. This translates into CASSEGGRTARLPTLLNTEAFF. The variable domain in full, completed from reference TRBV25-1 and TRBJ1-1, reads EADIYQTPRYLVIGTGKKITLECSQTMGHDKMYWYQQDPGMELHLIHYSYGVNSTEKGDLSSESTVSRIRTEHFPLTLESARPSHTSQYLCASSEGGRTARLPTLLNTEAFFGQGTRLTVV.

In DNA form, the CDR3 reads TGTGCCAGCAGCCTCCGGACAGGTCGAGCCAAAAACATTCAGTACTTC. Residues: CASSLRTGRAKNIQYF. V gene TRBV6-1 combines with J gene TRBJ2-4, with 7 nucleotides matching TRBD1. V lost 6 bases, J lost 0 bases, and 8 bases stayed unmatched. The V gene's germline CDR1 is MNHNS and CDR2 SASEGT. The CDR3 has 16 amino acids.

This clonotype was detected ten times or more. The V gene is TRBV7-8, the J gene TRBJ2-2, with TRBD1 matching 10 bases. Germline lookup yields CDR1 SGHVS and CDR2 FQNEAQ. The CDR3 has 16 residues. The trim removed 5 bases at V and 3 bases at J, leaving 6 bases unmatched. The CDR3 region is CASSPGQGTYTGELFF. In nucleotides, the CDR3 is TGTGCCAGCAGCCCGGGACAGGGGACATACACCGGGGAGCTGTTTTTT. Filled out from reference TRBV7-8 and TRBJ2-2, the complete variable domain reads GAGVSQSPRYKVAKRGQDVALRCDPISGHVSLFWYQQALGQGPEFLTYFQNEAQLDKSGLPSDRFFAERPEGSVSTLKIQRTQQEDSAVYLCASSPGQGTYTGELFFGEGSRLTVL.

This clonotype has ten or more counts. The J gene is TRBJ2-5, the V gene TRBV27; 9 positions agree with TRBD1. The germline CDR1 and CDR2 sequences are MNHEY and SMNVEV (reference sequence). The length of the CDR3 is 18 residues. V lost 3 bases, J lost 5 bases, and 16 bases stayed unmatched. The CDR3 DNA follows: TGTGCCAGCAGTTTTGATGGAGGTGGACAGGGGAGGGGGGAGACCCAGTACTTC. It yields the protein CASSFDGGGQGRGETQYF.

The table lists this clonotype with many counts. The DNA of the CDR3 is TGTGCCAGCAGCCCCGGGGCTAGCTATGGCTACACCTTC. Protein product: CASSPGASYGYTF. V and J are TRBV7-2 and TRBJ1-2; possibly TRBD1 for D (5 bases). V was pared by 5 bases and J by 4 bases, with 11 bases between. Germline lookup yields CDR1 SGHTA and CDR2 FQGNSA. This CDR3 comprises 13 residues.